The source of this TCR beta chain is a study of blood T cell repertoires in COVID-19. Overall study: Samples representing acute and convalescent COVID-19 were sourced from the United States, Italy and Spain.

The germline V gene encodes CDR1 SQVTM and CDR2 ANQGSEA. The CDR3 sequence is 14 residues long. Trimming left V 4 bases short and J 2 bases short, with 12 bases between. Those enrolled in Seattle joined during active infection and were followed longitudinally afterward. Original processing methods: Scientists estimated how many nucleated cells there were by amplifying reference gene primers. The table came from immunoSEQ multiplex PCR; TCRdb's copy has only in-frame clones and leaves some out. V, J and clone size were drawn from that table, and D and trimming were deduced from the DNA. This table has roughly 230,000 clones, roughly 89% appearing once.

The chain couples TRBV29-1 to TRBJ1-5; possible D gene TRBD1, 6 bases. Material for sequencing was peripheral blood. The TCR comes from a woman aged 60-70 years with COVID-19, enrolled during active disease. The CDR3 nucleotides are TGCAGCGTTGCTAAAGGGGGAGGCAATCAGCCCCAGCATTTT. Residues: CSVAKGGGNQPQHF.